A selection of T cell receptor beta chains follows, all from one sample in a study of spatial heterogeneity in lung cancer. TCRdb fed the 5' RACE reads into MiXCR, producing one record per CDR3 protein. The sample has thousands of distinct CDR3 sequences; around 4.5% are singletons. Specimen: PBMCs, collected at surgery. The receptors here all came from a male donor with early-stage non-small cell lung cancer. Both conserved end residues are part of each CDR3. The D gene is left open where the match is weak. Clone size, where shown, is once, few, many, or a class for clones that have expanded.

>TRBJ2-1|TRBV2|medium-sized|NA|13
CASSQGSYNEQFF
TGTGCCAGCAGTCAGGGCTCCTACAATGAGCAGTTCTTC
>TRBJ2-4|TRBV9|medium-sized|NA|13
CASSVGLSNIQYF
TGTGCCAGCAGCGTAGGACTATCAAACATTCAGTACTTC
>TRBJ2-3|TRBV10-3|many|TRBD2|14
CAISPGLPQDTQYF
TGTGCCATCAGTCCGGGACTACCCCAGGATACGCAGTATTTT
>TRBJ1-5|TRBV7-2|few|NA|15
CASSLLGVSNQPQHF
TGTGCCAGCAGCCTACTTGGGGTTAGCAATCAGCCCCAGCATTTT
>TRBJ1-3|TRBV9|many|NA|17
CASSVGVDTLSGNTIYF
TGTGCCAGCAGCGTAGGGGTCGACACTCTCTCTGGAAACACCATATATTTT
>TRBJ2-5|TRBV10-3|many|NA|12
CAISDSFETQYF
TGTGCCATCAGTGATTCTTTTGAGACCCAGTACTTC
>TRBJ2-6|TRBV6-2/TRBV6-3|NA|NA|16
CATGPLGEFGANVLTF
TGTGCCACCGGCCCACTAGGGGAATTTGGGGCCAACGTCCTGACTTTC
>TRBJ1-5|TRBV20-1|many|NA|13
CSASLMWNQPQHF
TGCAGTGCTAGCCTCATGTGGAATCAGCCCCAGCATTTT
>TRBJ2-6|TRBV12-3/TRBV12-4|many|TRBD1|15
CASRPTGAGANVLTF
TGTGCCAGCAGACCGACAGGGGCTGGGGCCAACGTCCTGACTTTC
>TRBJ2-2|TRBV4-2|many|TRBD2|16
CASSQVERGVGGELFF
TGTGCCAGCAGCCAAGTGGAGCGGGGGGTTGGCGGGGAGCTGTTTTTT
>TRBJ2-2|TRBV28|few|NA|15
CASSLGFGGSGELFF
TGTGCCAGCAGTTTAGGTTTCGGGGGCTCCGGGGAGCTGTTTTTT
>TRBJ2-1|TRBV20-1|many|NA|12
CSARAAYNEQFF
TGCAGTGCTAGAGCCGCTTACAATGAGCAGTTCTTC
>TRBJ2-1|TRBV5-8|many|NA|14
CASSLVLRTNEQFF
TGTGCCAGCAGCTTGGTGTTACGGACTAATGAGCAGTTCTTC
>TRBJ1-6|TRBV4-1|many|NA|14
CASSQGAAGGPLHF
TGCGCCAGCAGCCAAGGGGCCGCGGGGGGGCCCCTCCACTTT
>TRBJ1-5|TRBV20-1|few|TRBD1|12
CSAGDRYQPQHF
TGCAGTGCAGGGGACAGGTATCAGCCCCAGCATTTT
>TRBJ2-2|TRBV5-8|many|NA|15
CASSLAGRGTGELFF
TGTGCCAGCAGCTTGGCCGGCCGGGGCACCGGGGAGCTGTTTTTT
>TRBJ1-5|TRBV7-8|many|NA|13
CASSLDLNQPQHF
TGTGCCAGCAGCTTAGATCTCAATCAGCCCCAGCATTTT
>TRBJ2-3|TRBV10-2|many|NA|14
CASSDGRRGDTQYF
TGCGCCAGCAGTGACGGGCGAAGGGGCGATACGCAGTATTTT